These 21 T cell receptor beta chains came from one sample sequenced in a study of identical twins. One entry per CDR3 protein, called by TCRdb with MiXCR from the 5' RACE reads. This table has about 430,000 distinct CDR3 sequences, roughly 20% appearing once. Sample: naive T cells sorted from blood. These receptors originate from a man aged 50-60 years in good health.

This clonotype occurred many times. CDR3 in DNA: TGTGCCAGCAGTTACCAACCCTGGACTAGCGGGAGGGCCTCATTCGAGCAGTACTTC. This translates into CASSYQPWTSGRASFEQYF. The chain has TRBV6-2 or TRBV6-3 and TRBJ2-7; 15 nucleotides line up with TRBD2. The V and J ends lost 2 bases and 6 bases, in that order; junction bases with no gene match: 14. The length of the CDR3 is 19 residues. Germline CDR1 and CDR2: MNHEY and SVGEGT.

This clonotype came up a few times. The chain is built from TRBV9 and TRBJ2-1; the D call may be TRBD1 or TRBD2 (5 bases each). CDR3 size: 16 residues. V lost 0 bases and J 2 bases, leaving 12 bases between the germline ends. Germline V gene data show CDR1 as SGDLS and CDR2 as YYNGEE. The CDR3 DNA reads TGTGCCAGCAGCGTAGGTGGGGGTAGCGCCTACAATGAGCAGTTCTTC. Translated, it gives CASSVGGGSAYNEQFF.

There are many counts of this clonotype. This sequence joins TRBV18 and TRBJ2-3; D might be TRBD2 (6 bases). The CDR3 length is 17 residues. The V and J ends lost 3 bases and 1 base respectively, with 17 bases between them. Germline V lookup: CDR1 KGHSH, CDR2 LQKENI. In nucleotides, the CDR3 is TGTGCCAGCTCACCCAAGCCGGGAGACCTTCGCACAGATACGCAGTATTTT. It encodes CASSPKPGDLRTDTQYF.

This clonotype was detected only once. As DNA, the CDR3 is TGCGCCAGCAGCCAACAAAGTAATGTAGCGGGGAATGAGCAGTTCTTC. Translated: CASSQQSNVAGNEQFF. The V call is TRBV4-3, the J call TRBJ2-1, with 8 bases aligning to TRBD2. The CDR3 runs to 16 residues. Germline-derived CDR1 and CDR2 are LGHNA and YSLEER. J gave up 7 bases and V 2 bases, and 10 bases lay outside the gene matches.

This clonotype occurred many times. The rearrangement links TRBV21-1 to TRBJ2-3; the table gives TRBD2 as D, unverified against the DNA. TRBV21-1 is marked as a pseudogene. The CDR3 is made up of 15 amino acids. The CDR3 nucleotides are TGTGCCAGCAGCCCCCGGACTAGCGGGGTGGATACGCAGTATTTT. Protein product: CASSPRTSGVDTQYF.

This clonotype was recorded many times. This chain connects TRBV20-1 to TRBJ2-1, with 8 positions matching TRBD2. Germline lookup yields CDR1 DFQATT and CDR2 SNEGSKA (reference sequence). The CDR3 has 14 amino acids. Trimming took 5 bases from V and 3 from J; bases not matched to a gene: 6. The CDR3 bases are TGCAGTGCTTATAAGCGGGGGCACTACAATGAGCAGTTCTTC. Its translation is CSAYKRGHYNEQFF.

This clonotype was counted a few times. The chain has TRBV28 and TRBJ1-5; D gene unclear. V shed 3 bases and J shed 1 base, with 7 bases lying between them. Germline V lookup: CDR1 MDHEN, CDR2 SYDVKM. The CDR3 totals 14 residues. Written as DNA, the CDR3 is TGTGCCAGCAGTTTTTCGCCGAGCAATCAGCCCCAGCATTTT. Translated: CASSFSPSNQPQHF.

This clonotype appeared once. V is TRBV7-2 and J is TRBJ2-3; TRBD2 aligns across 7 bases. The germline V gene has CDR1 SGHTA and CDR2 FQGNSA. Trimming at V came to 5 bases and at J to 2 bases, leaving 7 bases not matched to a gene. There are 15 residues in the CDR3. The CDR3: CASSSGDYPTDTQYF. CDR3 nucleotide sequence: TGTGCCAGCAGCAGCGGGGACTACCCCACAGATACGCAGTATTTT.

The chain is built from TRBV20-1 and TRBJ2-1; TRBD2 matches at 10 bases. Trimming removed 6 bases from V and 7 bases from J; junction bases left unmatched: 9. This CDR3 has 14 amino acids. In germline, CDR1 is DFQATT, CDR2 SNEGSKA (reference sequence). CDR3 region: CSASGRALRNEQFF. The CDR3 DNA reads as TGCAGTGCCAGCGGGAGGGCCCTCCGTAATGAGCAGTTCTTC.

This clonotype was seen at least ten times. CDR3 coding DNA: TGTGCCGCCGGACCTCCCGGTGGTGAAAAACTGTTTTTT. Its protein product is CAAGPPGGEKLFF. This sequence joins TRBV10-3 and TRBJ1-4; D ambiguous. CDR3 length: 13 residues. Trimming took off 11 bases at V and 7 bases at J, with 17 bases between the two ends. Germline V gene lookup returns CDR1 ENHRY and CDR2 SYGVKD.

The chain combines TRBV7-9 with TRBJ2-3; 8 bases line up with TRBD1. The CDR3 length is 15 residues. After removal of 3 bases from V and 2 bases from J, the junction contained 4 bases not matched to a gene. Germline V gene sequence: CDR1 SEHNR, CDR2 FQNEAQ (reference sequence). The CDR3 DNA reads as TGTGCCAGCAGCTTCACAGGGGGAGACACAGATACGCAGTATTTT. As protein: CASSFTGGDTDTQYF.

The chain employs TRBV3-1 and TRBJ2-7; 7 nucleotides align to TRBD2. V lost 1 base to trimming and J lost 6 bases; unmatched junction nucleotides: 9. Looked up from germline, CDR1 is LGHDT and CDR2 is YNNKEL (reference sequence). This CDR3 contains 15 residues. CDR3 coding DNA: TGTGCCAGCAGCCAAGTCGGGACTAAGGGTCTCGAGCAGTACTTC. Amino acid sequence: CASSQVGTKGLEQYF.

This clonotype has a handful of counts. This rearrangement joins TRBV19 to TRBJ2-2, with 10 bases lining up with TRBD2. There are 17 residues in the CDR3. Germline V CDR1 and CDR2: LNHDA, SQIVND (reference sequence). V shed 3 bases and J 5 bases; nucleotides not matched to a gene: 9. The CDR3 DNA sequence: TGTGCCAGTAGTATTGGTCTAGCGGGAGCTTGGACCGGGGAGCTGTTTTTT. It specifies CASSIGLAGAWTGELFF.

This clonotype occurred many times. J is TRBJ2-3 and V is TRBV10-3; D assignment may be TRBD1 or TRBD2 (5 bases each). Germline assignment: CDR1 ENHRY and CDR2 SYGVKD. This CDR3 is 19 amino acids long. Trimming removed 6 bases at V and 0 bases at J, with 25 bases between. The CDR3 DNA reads TGTGCCATCAGGACTCAACTGGGGCAGCGAGAGGGTAGCACAGATACGCAGTATTTT. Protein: CAIRTQLGQREGSTDTQYF.

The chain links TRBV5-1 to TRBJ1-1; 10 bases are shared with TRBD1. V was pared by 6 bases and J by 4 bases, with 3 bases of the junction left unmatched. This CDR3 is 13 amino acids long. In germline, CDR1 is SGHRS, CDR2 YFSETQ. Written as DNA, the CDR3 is TGCGCCAGCACCGGGACAGGGGCCACTGAAGCTTTCTTT. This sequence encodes CASTGTGATEAFF.

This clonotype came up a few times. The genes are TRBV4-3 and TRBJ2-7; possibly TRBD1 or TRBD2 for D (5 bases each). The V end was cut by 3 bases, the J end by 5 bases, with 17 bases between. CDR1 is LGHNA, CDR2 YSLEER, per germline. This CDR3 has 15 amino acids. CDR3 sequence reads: CASSQGTRAADEQYF. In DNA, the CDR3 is TGCGCCAGCAGCCAGGGGACCAGAGCGGCTGACGAGCAGTACTTC.

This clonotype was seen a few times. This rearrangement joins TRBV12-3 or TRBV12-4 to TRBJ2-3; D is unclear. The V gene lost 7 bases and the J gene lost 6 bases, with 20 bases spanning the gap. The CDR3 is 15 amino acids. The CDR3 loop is CASNAPQHVGDTQYF. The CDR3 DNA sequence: TGTGCCAGCAACGCACCACAACACGTCGGGGATACGCAGTATTTT.

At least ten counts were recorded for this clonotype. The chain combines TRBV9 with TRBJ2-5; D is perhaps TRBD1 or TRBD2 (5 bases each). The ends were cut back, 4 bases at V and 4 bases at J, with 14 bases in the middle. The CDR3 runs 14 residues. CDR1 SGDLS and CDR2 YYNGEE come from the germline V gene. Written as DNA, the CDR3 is TGTGCCAGCAGCACGGGACCGAGCGGAGAGACCCAGTACTTC. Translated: CASSTGPSGETQYF. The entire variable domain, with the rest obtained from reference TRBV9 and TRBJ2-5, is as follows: DSGVTQTPKHLITATGQRVTLRCSPRSGDLSVYWYQQSLDQGLQFLIQYYNGEERAKGNILERFSAQQFPDLHSELNLSSLELGDSALYFCASSTGPSGETQYFGPGTRLLVL.

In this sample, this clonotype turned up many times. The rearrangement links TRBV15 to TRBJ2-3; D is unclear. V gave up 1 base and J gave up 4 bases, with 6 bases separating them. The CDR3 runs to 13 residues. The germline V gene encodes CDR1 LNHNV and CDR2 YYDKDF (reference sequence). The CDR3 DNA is TGTGCCACCAGCAGAGGAGCAGCAGATACGCAGTATTTT. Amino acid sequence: CATSRGAADTQYF.

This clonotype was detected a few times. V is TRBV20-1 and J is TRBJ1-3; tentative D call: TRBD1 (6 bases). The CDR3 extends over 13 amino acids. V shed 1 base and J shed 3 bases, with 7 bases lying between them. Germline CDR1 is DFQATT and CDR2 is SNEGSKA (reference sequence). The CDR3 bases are TGCAGTGCTAGAGGAGGGGGTGGAAACACCATATATTTT. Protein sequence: CSARGGGGNTIYF.

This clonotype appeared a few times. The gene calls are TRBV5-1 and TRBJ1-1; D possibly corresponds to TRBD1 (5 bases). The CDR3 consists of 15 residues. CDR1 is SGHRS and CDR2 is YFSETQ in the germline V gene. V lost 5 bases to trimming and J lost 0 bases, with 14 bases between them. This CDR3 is CASSSTASMNTEAFF. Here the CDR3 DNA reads TGCGCCAGCAGTTCGACAGCTTCCATGAACACTGAAGCTTTCTTT.